The sequence of this TCR beta chain was determined in a study of T cells expressing NK-cell markers. Study summary: Among eight sequenced donors, seven carried HCMV seropositivity while one was seronegative.

The cDNA for TCR beta came from 5'RACE template switching with UMIs. TCRdb reprocessed the 5' RACE reads, keeping one entry per CDR3 protein, no DNA. The sample includes approximately 550,000 distinct CDR3 sequences. Germline lookup yields CDR1 SGHAT and CDR2 FQNNGV. CDR3 length: 18 residues. This clonotype originated in a man aged 18 to 29 in good health. The sequenced sample consisted of blood T cells: a sorted CD56 or NKG2C T cell subset, CD4+ or CD8+ T cells, or bulk PBMC T cells (not recorded which). This rearrangement joins TRBV11-2 to TRBJ2-7; TCRdb designates TRBD2, a call that cannot be tested without DNA. CDR3 sequence reads: CASSAMTSGERKGYEQYF.